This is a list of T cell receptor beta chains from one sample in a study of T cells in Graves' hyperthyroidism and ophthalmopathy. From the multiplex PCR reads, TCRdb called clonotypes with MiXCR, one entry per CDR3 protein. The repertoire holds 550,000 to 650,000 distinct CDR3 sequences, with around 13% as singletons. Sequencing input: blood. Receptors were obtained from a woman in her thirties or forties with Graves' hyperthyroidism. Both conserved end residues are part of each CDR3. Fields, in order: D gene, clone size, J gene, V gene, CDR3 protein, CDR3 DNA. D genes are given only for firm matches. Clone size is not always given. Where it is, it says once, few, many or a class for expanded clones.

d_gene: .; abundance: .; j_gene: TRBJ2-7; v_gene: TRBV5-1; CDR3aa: CASSLVDITYEQYF; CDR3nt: TGCGCCAGCAGCTTGGTTGACATAACCTACGAGCAGTACTTC
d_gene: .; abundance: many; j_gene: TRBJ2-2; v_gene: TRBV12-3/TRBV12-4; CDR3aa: CASSHTGELFF; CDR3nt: TGTGCCAGCAGCCACACCGGGGAGCTGTTTTTT
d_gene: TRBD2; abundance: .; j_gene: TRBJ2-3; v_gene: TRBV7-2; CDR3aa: CASSPTTSAYTDTQYF; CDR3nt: TGTGCCAGCAGCCCTACGACTAGCGCCTACACAGATACGCAGTATTTT
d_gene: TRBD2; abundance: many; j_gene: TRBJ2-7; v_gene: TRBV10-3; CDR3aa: CAISENIGRGSSYEQYF; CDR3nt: TGTGCCATCAGTGAAAATATCGGTCGCGGGAGCTCCTACGAGCAGTACTTC
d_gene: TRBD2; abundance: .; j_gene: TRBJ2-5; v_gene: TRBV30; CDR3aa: CAWTNRGLARIHF; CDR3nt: TGTGCCTGGACGAATAGGGGACTAGCTCGGATCCACTTC
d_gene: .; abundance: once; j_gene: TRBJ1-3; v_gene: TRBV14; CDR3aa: CASSQEIGSGNTIYF; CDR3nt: TGTGCCAGCAGCCAAGAGATCGGGAGCGGAAACACCATATATTTT
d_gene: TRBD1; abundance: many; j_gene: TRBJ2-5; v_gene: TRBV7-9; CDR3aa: CASRPDRVGETQYF; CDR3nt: TGTGCCAGCAGACCGGACAGGGTCGGTGAGACCCAGTACTTC
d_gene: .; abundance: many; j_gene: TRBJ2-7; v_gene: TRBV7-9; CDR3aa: CASSRFVYEQYF; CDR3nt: TGTGCCAGCAGCCGTTTTGTCTACGAGCAGTACTTC
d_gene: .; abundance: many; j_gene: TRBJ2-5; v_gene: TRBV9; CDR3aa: CASSPSPSVGETQYF; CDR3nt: TGTGCCAGCAGCCCGTCTCCATCTGTTGGGGAGACCCAGTACTTC
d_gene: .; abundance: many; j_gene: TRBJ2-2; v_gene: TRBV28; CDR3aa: CASSPGGARTGELFF; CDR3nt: TGTGCCAGCAGTCCGGGGGGCGCAAGAACCGGGGAGCTGTTTTTT
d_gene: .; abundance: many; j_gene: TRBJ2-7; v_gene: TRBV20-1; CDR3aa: CSASSGRSITYEQYF; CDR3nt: TGCAGTGCTTCCTCCGGACGGTCGATAACCTACGAGCAGTACTTC
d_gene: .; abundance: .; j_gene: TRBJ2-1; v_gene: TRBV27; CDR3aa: CASRLDRDKQFF; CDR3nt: TGTGCCAGCCGCCTCGACCGGGACAAACAGTTCTTC
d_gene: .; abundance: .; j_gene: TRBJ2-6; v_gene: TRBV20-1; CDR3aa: CSARAGGPGGANVLTF; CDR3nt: TGCAGTGCTAGAGCGGGGGGCCCGGGGGGGGCCAACGTCCTGACTTTC
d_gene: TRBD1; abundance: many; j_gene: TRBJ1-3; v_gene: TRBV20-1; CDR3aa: CSAIRGQGLFPGNTIYF; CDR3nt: TGCAGTGCTATTCGGGGACAGGGTCTTTTCCCGGGAAACACCATATATTTT
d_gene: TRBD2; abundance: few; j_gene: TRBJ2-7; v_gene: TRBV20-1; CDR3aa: CSASPGTSGYEQYF; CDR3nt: TGCAGTGCTAGTCCTGGGACTAGCGGCTACGAGCAGTACTTC
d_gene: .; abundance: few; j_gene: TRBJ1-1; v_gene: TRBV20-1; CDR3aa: CSATWGSMNTEAFF; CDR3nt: TGCAGTGCCACTTGGGGTTCAATGAACACTGAAGCTTTCTTT
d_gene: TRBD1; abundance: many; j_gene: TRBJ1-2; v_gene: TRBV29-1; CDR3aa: CSVGTGGAGYTF; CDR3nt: TGCAGCGTTGGGACAGGGGGCGCTGGCTACACCTTC
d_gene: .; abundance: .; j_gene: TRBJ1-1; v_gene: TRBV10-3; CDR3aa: CAISDTMNTEAFF; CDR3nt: TGTGCCATCAGCGACACAATGAACACTGAAGCTTTCTTT
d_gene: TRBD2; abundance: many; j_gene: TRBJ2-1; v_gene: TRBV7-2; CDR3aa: CASSLRPLREGGNEQFF; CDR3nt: TGTGCCAGCAGCTTAAGACCTTTGAGGGAGGGCGGAAATGAGCAGTTCTTC
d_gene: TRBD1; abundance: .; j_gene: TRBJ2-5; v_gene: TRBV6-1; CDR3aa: CASSQVLGQVLQETQYF; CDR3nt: TGTGCCAGCTCTCAAGTCCTTGGACAGGTATTACAAGAGACCCAGTACTTC
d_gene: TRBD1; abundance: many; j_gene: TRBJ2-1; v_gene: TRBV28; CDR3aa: CASSLSGTGSGDEQFF; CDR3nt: TGTGCCAGCAGTTTATCTGGGACAGGGTCCGGCGATGAGCAGTTCTTC
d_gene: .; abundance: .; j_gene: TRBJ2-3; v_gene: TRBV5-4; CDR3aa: CASSLRRGPGTDTQYF; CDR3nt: TGTGCCAGCAGCTTGAGGCGCGGCCCAGGGACAGATACGCAGTATTTT
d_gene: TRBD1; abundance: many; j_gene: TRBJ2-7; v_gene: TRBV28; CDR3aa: CASRRDSTEGEQYF; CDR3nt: TGTGCCAGCAGAAGGGACAGCACGGAAGGCGAGCAGTACTTC
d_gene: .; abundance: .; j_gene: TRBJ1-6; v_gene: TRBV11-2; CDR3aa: CASSPADRINSPLHF; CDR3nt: TGTGCCAGCAGCCCAGCAGATAGAATTAATTCACCCCTCCACTTT
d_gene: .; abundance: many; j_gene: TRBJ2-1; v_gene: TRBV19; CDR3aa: CASSSRTTPYNEQFF; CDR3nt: TGTGCCAGTAGCTCCCGGACCACTCCTTACAATGAGCAGTTCTTC
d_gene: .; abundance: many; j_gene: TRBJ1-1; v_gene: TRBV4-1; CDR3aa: CASSQPDPGTEAFF; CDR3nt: TGCGCCAGCAGCCAACCCGACCCCGGGACTGAAGCTTTCTTT
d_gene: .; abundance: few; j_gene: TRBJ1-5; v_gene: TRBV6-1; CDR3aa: CASSPGGANQPQHF; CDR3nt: TGTGCCAGCAGCCCGGGAGGCGCCAATCAGCCCCAGCATTTT
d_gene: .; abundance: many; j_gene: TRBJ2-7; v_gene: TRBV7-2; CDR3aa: CASSLGDSAYEQYF; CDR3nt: TGTGCCAGCAGCTTAGGGGACTCGGCCTACGAGCAGTACTTC
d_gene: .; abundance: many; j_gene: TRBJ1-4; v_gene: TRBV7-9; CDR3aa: CASSPSATNEKLFF; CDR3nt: TGTGCCAGCAGCCCGAGCGCGACTAATGAAAAACTGTTTTTT
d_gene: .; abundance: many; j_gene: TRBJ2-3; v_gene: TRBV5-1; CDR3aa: CASSLGPRTSTDTQYF; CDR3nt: TGCGCCAGCAGCTTGGGCCCTCGTACTAGCACGGATACGCAGTATTTT
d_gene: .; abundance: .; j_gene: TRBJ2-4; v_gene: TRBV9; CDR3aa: CASSGSGSVRAGNIQYF; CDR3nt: TGTGCCAGCAGCGGGTCAGGGTCGGTCCGAGCTGGGAACATTCAGTACTTC
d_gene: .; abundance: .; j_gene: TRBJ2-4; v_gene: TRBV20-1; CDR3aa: CSAKDRRLGKFNENIQYF; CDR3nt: TGCAGTGCTAAGGACCGTAGGCTGGGGAAATTTAATGAAAACATTCAGTACTTC
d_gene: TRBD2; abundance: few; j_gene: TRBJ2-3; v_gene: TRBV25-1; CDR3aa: CATSGPLDTQYF; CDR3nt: TGTGCCACTAGCGGTCCCCTAGATACGCAGTATTTT
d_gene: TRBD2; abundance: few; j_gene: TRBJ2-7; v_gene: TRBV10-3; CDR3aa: CAISGLRGVRGYEQYF; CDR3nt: TGTGCCATCAGTGGCCTCCGGGGGGTGCGAGGCTACGAGCAGTACTTC
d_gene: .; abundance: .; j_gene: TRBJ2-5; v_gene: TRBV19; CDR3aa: CATIRDTGETQYF; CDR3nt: TGTGCCACGATCCGGGACACAGGGGAGACCCAGTACTTC
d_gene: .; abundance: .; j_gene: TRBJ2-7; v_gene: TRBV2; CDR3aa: CASRETRTYEQYF; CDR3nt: TGTGCCAGCAGGGAGACTAGGACCTACGAGCAGTACTTC
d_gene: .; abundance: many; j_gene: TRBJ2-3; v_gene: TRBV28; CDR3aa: CASSFQRQPPDTQYF; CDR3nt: TGTGCCAGCAGTTTTCAGCGGCAGCCGCCAGATACGCAGTATTTT